The rows below give T cell receptor beta chains drawn from one sample of a study of metastatic and nonmetastatic thyroid tumors. MiXCR reprocessed the PCR reads for TCRdb. The sample yields just under 20,000 clones, 27% seen once. The sequencing sample was made of blood. The source is a female donor with papillary thyroid cancer or a benign thyroid nodule (not recorded which). Some clones in this sample may be carry-over from other donors' samples. The CDR3 runs from the conserved cysteine through the conserved F or W. Fields, in order: V gene, clone size, D gene, J gene, CDR3 DNA, CDR3 protein. A D gene is named only where the DNA matches it firmly. Clone size is given for some rows only: seen once, a few or many times, or a class if the clone is expanded.

>TRBV27|few|NA|TRBJ2-3
TGTGCCAGCAGTCCCGGGACAGATACGCAGTATTTT
CASSPGTDTQYF
>TRBV20-1|once|TRBD1|TRBJ1-4
TGCAGTGCCCGGCGCCCGACAGGGGGAGGAACTAATGAAAAACTGGTTTTT
CSARRPTGGGTNEKLVF
>TRBV28|few|NA|TRBJ2-7
TGTGCCAGCAGTCGTACGTACGAGCAGTACTTC
CASSRTYEQYF
>TRBV14|many|TRBD1|TRBJ2-2
TGTGCCAGCAGCCAAGAGGGACAGCACACCGGGGAGCTGTTTTTT
CASSQEGQHTGELFF
>TRBV6-1|NA|TRBD1|TRBJ1-6
TGTGCCAGCAGTTTCCAGGGGGCGCGTTCCTATAATTCACCCCTCCACTTT
CASSFQGARSYNSPLHF
>TRBV28|NA|TRBD2|TRBJ2-7
TGTGCCAGCAGTGGGCCCAGCGGGGGTCTCTACGAGCAGTACTTC
CASSGPSGGLYEQYF
>TRBV9|many|NA|TRBJ1-2
TGTGCCAGCAGCGGATCGGGAGCCCGGCATGGCTACACCTTC
CASSGSGARHGYTF
>TRBV11-2|NA|TRBD2|TRBJ2-5
TGTGCCAGCAGCTTAGGGTTTGGGGGGGCCCAGTACTTC
CASSLGFGGAQYF
>TRBV27|few|NA|TRBJ1-3
TGTGCCAGCAAGAAGGTTGGCCGCCAGAGCTCTGGAAACACCATATATTTT
CASKKVGRQSSGNTIYF
>TRBV2|medium-sized|NA|TRBJ1-1
TGTGCCAGCACGGCAGACTTGAACACTGAAGCTTTCTTT
CASTADLNTEAFF
>TRBV24-1|few|NA|TRBJ1-2
TGTGCCACCAGTGACTGTGACAGGTCTTATGGCTACACCTTC
CATSDCDRSYGYTF
>TRBV6-4|few|TRBD2|TRBJ2-1
TGTGCCAGCAGTGACGAGTCTAGCGGGGTATCCTACAATGAGCAGTTCTTC
CASSDESSGVSYNEQFF
>TRBV10-3|many|NA|TRBJ1-5
TGTGCCATCAGTGATGGGAATCAGCCCCAGCATTTT
CAISDGNQPQHF
>TRBV27|few|TRBD2|TRBJ2-3
TGTGCCAGCTGCAGAATAGCGGGAGGTGGAGATACGCAGTATTTT
CASCRIAGGGDTQYF
>TRBV2|NA|NA|TRBJ2-7
TGTGCCAGCAATGGCGGGGACTACGAGCAGTACTTC
CASNGGDYEQYF
>TRBV29-1|NA|TRBD2|TRBJ2-7
TGCAGCGTCTCGGGACTAGCGGGGTTCTACGAGCAGTACTTC
CSVSGLAGFYEQYF
>TRBV5-1|NA|TRBD1|TRBJ2-7
TGCGCCAGCAGCTTGGAAGGGACAGGGGCCTACGAGCAGTACTTC
CASSLEGTGAYEQYF
>TRBV27|few|TRBD2|TRBJ2-7
TGTGCCAGCAGTTTACTAGCGGAATACGAGCAGTACTTC
CASSLLAEYEQYF
>TRBV6-4|NA|NA|TRBJ1-3
TGTGCCAGCAGTGAACCAGGGACATACACCATATATTTT
CASSEPGTYTIYF
>TRBV9|NA|NA|TRBJ2-3
TGTGCCAGCAGCGTAGCGGCGGGGAGTACAGATACGCAGTATTTT
CASSVAAGSTDTQYF
>TRBV7-6|NA|NA|TRBJ1-1
TGTGCCAGCAGCTTAGAAGCGGTGAACACTGAAGCTTTCTTT
CASSLEAVNTEAFF
>TRBV24-1|NA|NA|TRBJ1-2
TGTGCCACCAGTGATAACAGGGTTGATGGCTACACCTTC
CATSDNRVDGYTF
>TRBV6-1|medium-sized|NA|TRBJ1-5
TGTGCCAGCAGTGAAGAAGGGGGTCTGTTCAATCAGCCCCAGCATTTT
CASSEEGGLFNQPQHF
>TRBV19|many|TRBD2|TRBJ2-1
TGTGCCAGTAGTATTGGGGGAGGGTCCTACAATGAGCAGTTCTTC
CASSIGGGSYNEQFF
>TRBV4-1|NA|TRBD1|TRBJ2-7
TGCGCCAGCAGCTACGGACAGGGCCCCCGGGACGAGCAGTACTTC
CASSYGQGPRDEQYF
>TRBV4-3|medium-sized|NA|TRBJ2-1
TGCGCCAGCAGCCAAGACTGGCTAGCGAACAATGAGCAGTTCTTC
CASSQDWLANNEQFF
>TRBV7-6|many|NA|TRBJ2-5
TGTGCCAGCAGCCGGGCCTACCAAGAGACCCAGTACTTC
CASSRAYQETQYF
>TRBV7-7|many|NA|TRBJ2-1
TGTGCTAGCAGCTTAGCGGCGAGCTCCTACAATGAGCAGTTCTTC
CASSLAASSYNEQFF
>TRBV20-1|NA|TRBD1|TRBJ2-2
TGCAGTGCTAGAGGCCCGACAGGGGCTAACACCGGGGAGCTGTTTTTT
CSARGPTGANTGELFF
>TRBV27|few|NA|TRBJ2-1
TGTGCCAGCAGTTTGGACGGCTACAATGAGCAGTTCTTC
CASSLDGYNEQFF
>TRBV4-1|NA|NA|TRBJ2-7
TGCGCCAGCAGCCGGACGGAGGAGGACGAGCAGTACTTC
CASSRTEEDEQYF
>TRBV13|NA|NA|TRBJ2-1
TGTGCCAGCATCTTAAGGGGCGGCGGGGCCAGCTCCTACAATGAGCAGTTCTTC
CASILRGGGASSYNEQFF
>TRBV5-6|many|TRBD1|TRBJ2-3
TGTGCCAGCAGCTCCCCTGCAGGGGGCGAAGATACGCAGTATTTT
CASSSPAGGEDTQYF
>TRBV28|medium-sized|NA|TRBJ1-2
TGTGCCAGCAGTTTTCCCAGCGGTGGACGGCACTATGGCTACACCTTC
CASSFPSGGRHYGYTF
>TRBV11-3|many|NA|TRBJ1-1
TGTGCCAGCAGTCGCATCAGGGGTGCTGAAGCTTTCTTT
CASSRIRGAEAFF
>TRBV2|many|NA|TRBJ1-2
TGTGCCAGCAGTGATGCGGGACCAAAAGGCTACACCTTC
CASSDAGPKGYTF
>TRBV6-1|few|NA|TRBJ1-4
TGTGCCAGCAGTGTGGTTTTGGGGGGCTATCCGTATGAAAAACTGTTTTTT
CASSVVLGGYPYEKLFF
>TRBV27|many|TRBD2|TRBJ2-2
TGTGCCAGCAGTTTTTGGGGGGGACGTAGCACCGGGGAGCTGTTTTTT
CASSFWGGRSTGELFF
>TRBV20-1|many|NA|TRBJ1-2
TGCAGTGCTGGTAGGCCTGCGGCAGCTAACTATGGCTACACCTTC
CSAGRPAAANYGYTF
>TRBV7-2|few|TRBD1|TRBJ2-7
TGTGCCAGTACGCCGGGACAGGGGACCTACGAGCAGTACTTC
CASTPGQGTYEQYF
>TRBV6-1|medium-sized|TRBD1|TRBJ1-4
TGTGCCAGCAGTGAAGGGACAGGGGTTGAAAAACTGTTTTTT
CASSEGTGVEKLFF
>TRBV4-1|many|NA|TRBJ2-1
TGCGCCAGCAGCCAAGGATGGGGGGAGTACAATGAGCAGTTCTTC
CASSQGWGEYNEQFF
>TRBV6-2/TRBV6-3|medium-sized|NA|TRBJ1-5
TGTGCCAGCAAGGTTAGCAATCAGCCCCAGCATTTT
CASKVSNQPQHF
>TRBV14|many|NA|TRBJ1-3
TGTGCCAGCAGCCAAGATCTGCCAGGGTCTGGAAACACCATATATTTT
CASSQDLPGSGNTIYF
>TRBV6-4|NA|NA|TRBJ2-1
TGTGCCAGCAGTGACGGCCAGTCCTCCTACAATGAGCAGTTCTTC
CASSDGQSSYNEQFF
>TRBV28|few|NA|TRBJ1-6
TGTGCCAGCAGCAGGAATTCACCCCTCCACTTT
CASSRNSPLHF
>TRBV11-3|NA|TRBD1|TRBJ2-7
TGTGCCAGCAGCTTGGGACAGGGCTCGCACGAGCAGTACTTC
CASSLGQGSHEQYF
>TRBV11-2|NA|TRBD1|TRBJ1-1
TGTGCCAGCAGCTTATTACCCAGGGGGATGAACACTGAAGCTTTCTTT
CASSLLPRGMNTEAFF
>TRBV15|many|NA|TRBJ2-3
TGTGCCACCAGCAGAGACCGGGACGCCACGGGAGATACGCAGTATTTT
CATSRDRDATGDTQYF
>TRBV6-2/TRBV6-3|few|NA|TRBJ2-1
TGTGCCAGCATTTACTCGTCTAGCGCCGGCCTCAATGATCAGTTCTTC
CASIYSSSAGLNDQFF